Below are 31 T cell receptor beta chains sequenced from a single sample in a study of blood T cells in healthy people across ages. The authors ran a second PCR of 7 to 11 cycles using a sample-barcoded 5' primer and a J-beta primer mix. TCRdb re-derived calls from the 5' RACE reads in MiXCR, one entry per CDR3 protein. The table has 600,000 to 1,000,000 distinct CDR3 sequences, around 25% seen once. The sample also formed part of further work on T cells of mothers and their children.

Sequenced input: blood. These receptors were collected from a boy aged 5-17 years in good health.

This clonotype was seen more than once but under ten times. The chain is built from TRBV28 and TRBJ2-5; no clear D. Trimming pared 6 bases from V and 3 bases from J, leaving 14 bases between. Per the germline V gene, CDR1 is MDHEN and CDR2 is SYDVKM. The CDR3 spans 14 residues. CDR3 in amino acids: CASSAALEKETQYF. The CDR3 DNA sequence: TGTGCCAGCAGCGCCGCCTTGGAGAAAGAGACCCAGTACTTC. The full variable domain, completed using reference TRBV28 and TRBJ2-5, is DVKVTQSSRYLVKRTGEKVFLECVQDMDHENMFWYRQDPGLGLRLIYFSYDVKMKEKGDIPEGYSVSREKKERFSLILESASTNQTSMYLCASSAALEKETQYFGPGTRLLVL.

This clonotype has just a few counts. V gene TRBV27 combines with J gene TRBJ1-5; tentative D call: TRBD1 (6 bases). The CDR3 loop spans 15 amino acids. The germline V gene encodes CDR1 MNHEY and CDR2 SMNVEV (reference sequence). V was shortened by 6 bases and J by 5 bases, with 17 bases between the two germline ends. The CDR3 is CASRTRGGKDQPQHF. The CDR3 DNA sequence: TGTGCCAGCAGAACCCGAGGGGGGAAGGATCAGCCCCAGCATTTT.

The rearrangement uses TRBV28 and TRBJ2-3, with a weak D call TRBD1 (5 bases). Germline assignment: CDR1 MDHEN and CDR2 SYDVKM. Trimming took 7 bases from V and 1 from J, leaving 15 bases between them. The CDR3 runs to 15 residues. This CDR3 reads CASTLWGQGTDTQYF. The CDR3 bases are TGTGCCAGCACCCTGTGGGGCCAGGGCACAGATACGCAGTATTTT.

This sequence joins TRBV29-1 and TRBJ2-1, with 7 bases aligning to TRBD1. V lost 3 bases and J lost 5; bases outside the gene matches: 7. The CDR3 has 14 amino acids. Per germline, CDR1 SQVTM and CDR2 ANQGSEA. This CDR3 reads CSVDPQGIDNEQFF. CDR3 in DNA: TGCAGCGTTGACCCACAGGGGATCGACAATGAGCAGTTCTTC.

There are a few counts of this clonotype. This chain joins TRBV18 and TRBJ2-2, with 9 bases matching TRBD1. The CDR3 is 16 amino acids. V was clipped by 1 base and J by 4 bases; unmatched bases: 4. Germline V CDR1 and CDR2: KGHSH, LQKENI. The CDR3 DNA follows: TGTGCCAGCTCACCACTGGGACAGGGTTCCACCGGGGAGCTGTTTTTT. Translation: CASSPLGQGSTGELFF.

This clonotype was detected a few times. The genes are TRBV2 and TRBJ2-5, with D possibly matching TRBD2 (6 bases). CDR3 length equals 15 residues. V was pared by 2 bases and J by 5 bases, with 15 bases between. Per germline, CDR1 SNHLY and CDR2 FYNNEI. CDR3 coding DNA: TGTGCCAGCAGTGAAAAGTTGCGGGGCTGGGAGACCCAGTACTTC. Translating it yields CASSEKLRGWETQYF.

This clonotype has just a few counts. Sequence at one end of the junction differs from germline and may be a read error. The V gene is TRBV12-3 or TRBV12-4, the J gene TRBJ2-5, with D perhaps matching TRBD2 (6 bases). CDR3 size: 12 residues. The CDR3 DNA reads TGTGCCAGCAGCCAGACTAGTAGGGGTGAGTTCTTC. It codes for CASSQTSRGEFF.

This clonotype occurred a few times. The genes are TRBV6-2 or TRBV6-3 and TRBJ2-7; D is uncertain. Deletions cut 5 bases from V and 5 bases from J, with 19 bases between. Looked up from germline, CDR1 is MNHEY and CDR2 is SVGEGT. The CDR3 runs to 15 residues. The CDR3 here is CASSPRGVSLDEQYF. The CDR3 bases are TGTGCCAGCAGTCCCCGTGGAGTTAGTCTGGACGAGCAGTACTTC.

This clonotype appeared a few times. This sequence joins TRBV7-2 and TRBJ2-7, with D tentatively TRBD1 (6 bases). TRBJ2-5 explains the end of the DNA better; the J call may be wrong. The CDR3 spans 14 residues. Germline CDR1 and CDR2: SGHTA and FQGNSA. The CDR3 DNA is TGTGCCAGCAGCTCACCCGGGACACACGAGACCCAGTACTTC. This sequence encodes CASSSPGTHETQYF.

V and J are TRBV24-1 and TRBJ2-1; 12 bases agree with TRBD2. The V and J ends lost 3 bases and 8 bases, in that order; junction bases with no gene match: 10. Germline CDR1 is KGHDR and CDR2 is SFDVKD. The CDR3 is 17 residues long. CDR3 bases: TGTGCCACCAGTGATGAGTTGACTAGCGGGGGCCGCCATGAGCAGTTCTTC. Translation: CATSDELTSGGRHEQFF.

A few counts support this clonotype. The chain uses TRBV6-2 or TRBV6-3 and TRBJ2-7; the match to TRBD1 covers 7 bases. CDR1 MNHEY and CDR2 SVGEGT come from the germline V gene. The CDR3 is made up of 14 amino acids. Trimming cost V 2 bases and J 2 bases; bases outside gene matches: 3. The CDR3 here is CASSYLDRPYEQYF. CDR3 DNA sequence: TGTGCCAGCAGTTACCTGGACAGGCCCTACGAGCAGTACTTC.

This rearrangement joins TRBV6-5 to TRBJ2-5, with 10 bases identical to TRBD2. Matching the DNA end better, TRBJ2-7 makes the J call doubtful. Germline V gene sequence: CDR1 MNHEY, CDR2 SVGAGI. This CDR3 is 15 amino acids long. The CDR3 loop is CASRRTSGSSYEQYF. The DNA of the CDR3 is TGTGCCAGCAGGCGGACTAGCGGAAGCTCCTACGAGCAGTACTTC.

V gene TRBV4-3 combines with J gene TRBJ1-4; D unresolved. CDR3 length: 15 amino acids. V was cut by 2 bases and J by 8 bases, with 15 bases left in between. Germline V gene lookup returns CDR1 LGHNA and CDR2 YSLEER. In nucleotides, the CDR3 is TGCGCCAGCAGCCAACGAATTCGGGTTGACGAAAAACTGTTTTTT. Residues: CASSQRIRVDEKLFF.

In its sample, this clonotype was seen a few times. The J gene is TRBJ1-6, the V gene TRBV30; D is uncertain. Germline CDR1 reads GTSNPN; CDR2 reads SVGIG (reference sequence). V lost 3 bases to trimming and J lost 14 bases, with 14 bases between them. This CDR3 is built from 12 residues. The CDR3 DNA is TGTGCCTGGAGCCACCCAAGGGTAGCCCTCCACTTT. Its protein product is CAWSHPRVALHF.

This clonotype has more than one count but fewer than ten. This chain connects TRBV20-1 to TRBJ2-3, with 9 bases fitting TRBD2. Germline lookup yields CDR1 DFQATT and CDR2 SNEGSKA (reference sequence). Germline trimming cut 5 bases from V and 4 bases from J; bases unmatched to any gene: 13. The CDR3 is 16 amino acids. The CDR3 nucleotides are TGCAGTGCTCTCACGACTAGCGGTCCCGAGGCAGATACGCAGTATTTT. It translates to CSALTTSGPEADTQYF.

J is TRBJ2-5 and V is TRBV7-9, with D unclear. The V and J ends lost 5 bases and 11 bases respectively, with 15 bases between them. The CDR3 has 12 amino acids. The V gene's germline CDR1 is SEHNR and CDR2 FQNEAQ (reference sequence). CDR3 in DNA: TGTGCCAGCAGCGGTTTGGGTCGTGGGCAGTACTTC. It translates to CASSGLGRGQYF.

This clonotype was observed a few times. This chain connects TRBV6-6 to TRBJ2-5; tentative D call: TRBD2 (6 bases). The tail of the sequence fits TRBJ2-7 better, so the J call may be wrong. CDR1 MNHNY and CDR2 SVGAGI come from the germline V gene (reference sequence). The CDR3 covers 14 residues. The DNA for the CDR3 is TGTGCCAGCAGTCGGCGGGACGGTGTATACGAGCAGTACTTC. Translated: CASSRRDGVYEQYF.

The chain uses TRBV6-2 or TRBV6-3 and TRBJ1-1; a possible D gene is TRBD1 (5 bases). Trimming removed 2 bases from V and 6 bases from J, with 10 bases in between. Germline CDR1 reads MNHEY; CDR2 reads SVGEGT. The CDR3 runs 13 residues. CDR3 sequence (DNA): TGTGCCAGCAGTTACGCAGGGAGGGCTGAAGCTTTCTTT. It yields the protein CASSYAGRAEAFF.

V usage is TRBV6-5 and J usage is TRBJ2-5; no definite D call. Trimming left V 0 bases short and J 2 bases short, with 7 bases between. Per the germline V gene, CDR1 is MNHEY and CDR2 is SVGAGI. CDR3 length: 14 amino acids. CDR3 sequence: CASSYSAVQETQYF. In nucleotides, the CDR3 is TGTGCCAGCAGTTACTCGGCAGTTCAAGAGACCCAGTACTTC.

This clonotype was detected only a few times. This sequence joins TRBV29-1 and TRBJ1-1, with a weak D call TRBD1 (6 bases). The germline V gene has CDR1 SQVTM and CDR2 ANQGSEA. The CDR3 contains 13 residues. With 2 bases removed from V and 11 bases from J, the gap between germline ends came to 18 bases. CDR3 sequence: CSVENRGDGGAFF. In nucleotides, the CDR3 is TGCAGCGTTGAAAATAGGGGGGACGGGGGTGCTTTCTTT.

The genes are TRBV4-2 and TRBJ2-1; tentative D call: TRBD1 (5 bases). The CDR3 consists of 15 residues. Looked up from germline, CDR1 is LGHNA and CDR2 is YNFKEQ. V lost 3 bases, J lost 6 bases, and 15 bases lay in between. For the CDR3, the DNA is TGTGCCAGCAGCCACTTAATCCAGGGATCCAATGAGCAGTTCTTC. Its protein is CASSHLIQGSNEQFF.

The genes are TRBV20-1 and TRBJ2-5; D uncertain. The germline CDR1 and CDR2 sequences are DFQATT and SNEGSKA (reference sequence). CDR3 length equals 13 residues. Trimming took off 6 bases at V and 5 bases at J, with 16 bases between the two ends. CDR3 nucleotides: TGCAGTGCCGCAGTGGTGGGTATGGAGACCCAGTACTTC. Encoded protein: CSAAVVGMETQYF.

The CDR3 bases are TGTGCCGTTGCCCGGGACAGGGAAGGATACGAGCAGTACTTC. Its protein is CAVARDREGYEQYF. V usage is TRBV10-3 and J usage is TRBJ2-7, with 9 bases fitting TRBD1. There are 14 residues in the CDR3. Germline V lookup: CDR1 ENHRY, CDR2 SYGVKD. The junction had 12 bases not matched to a gene; V was cut back by 11 bases and J by 4 bases.

Points on this clonotype: The junction differs from germline at one of its ends, possibly a read error. The chain has TRBV4-3 and TRBJ1-4; TRBD1 agrees at 8 bases. The V gene's germline CDR1 is LGHNA and CDR2 YSLEER. The length of the CDR3 is 15 residues. The CDR3: CASSHQGAADEKLLF. CDR3 DNA sequence: TGCGCCAGCAGCCACCAGGGGGCGGCGGATGAAAAGCTGCTTTTT.

This clonotype was detected a few times. The genes are TRBV28 and TRBJ1-2; the match to TRBD1 covers 8 bases. V lost 8 bases and J lost 10; bases outside the gene matches: 9. The germline gives CDR1 MDHEN, CDR2 SYDVKM. The CDR3 runs to 12 residues. CDR3 sequence reads: CASLRDRRNYTF. For the CDR3, the DNA is TGTGCCAGCCTTCGGGACAGGCGTAACTACACCTTC.

In DNA, the CDR3 is TGTGCCAGCAGTTTTAGATTACTCGGCCGGCGGGCAACTAATGAAAAACTGTTTTTT. Its protein is CASSFRLLGRRATNEKLFF. The chain couples TRBV27 to TRBJ1-4; D uncertain. The V gene lost 3 bases and the J gene lost 0 bases, with 20 bases spanning the gap. The CDR3 spans 19 residues. The V gene's germline CDR1 is MNHEY and CDR2 SMNVEV (reference sequence).

This chain connects TRBV5-6 to TRBJ1-2, with D unresolved. The germline V and J ends were trimmed by 2 bases and 6 bases, with 17 bases remaining between them. The germline gives CDR1 SGHDT, CDR2 YYEEEE. The CDR3 sequence is 15 residues long. CDR3 loop: CASSLVRSGVNGYTF. CDR3 sequence (DNA): TGTGCCAGCAGCTTAGTCCGCAGCGGGGTAAATGGCTACACCTTC.

The rearrangement uses TRBV7-9 and TRBJ2-5, with D possibly matching TRBD2 (5 bases). Trimming took 1 base from V and 0 from J, leaving 9 bases between them. The CDR3 is made up of 15 amino acids. The V gene's germline CDR1 is SEHNR and CDR2 FQNEAQ (reference sequence). CDR3 sequence reads: CASSLGELYQETQYF. CDR3 sequence (DNA): TGTGCCAGCAGCTTAGGGGAGCTCTACCAAGAGACCCAGTACTTC.

The V call is TRBV7-2, the J call TRBJ2-3; D may be TRBD1 (5 bases). The ends were cut back, 2 bases at V and 4 bases at J, with 13 bases in the middle. The CDR3 runs 15 residues. Germline CDR1 is SGHTA and CDR2 is FQGNSA. CDR3 amino acids: CASSLRQSGADTQYF. For the CDR3, the DNA is TGTGCCAGCAGCTTACGACAGTCCGGAGCAGATACGCAGTATTTT.

This clonotype was seen only a few times. This chain uses TRBV11-2 with TRBJ2-7; D is unresolved. The V end lost 5 bases, the J end lost 2 bases, and 22 bases lay between the germline ends. The CDR3 consists of 17 residues. CDR1 and CDR2 from the germline V gene are SGHAT and FQNNGV. DNA for the CDR3: TGTGCCAGCAGCCTCACGAGGCCCAGCGCCGGACCCTACGAGCAGTACTTC. Translation gives CASSLTRPSAGPYEQYF.

The chain is built from TRBV20-1 and TRBJ1-5, with 7 bases fitting TRBD1. The CDR3 totals 13 residues. J gave up 3 bases and V 3 bases, and 2 bases lay outside the gene matches. Per germline, CDR1 DFQATT and CDR2 SNEGSKA (reference sequence). The CDR3 coding sequence is TGCAGTGCTAGGGGACAGAACAATCAGCCCCAGCATTTT. Translating it yields CSARGQNNQPQHF.